The rows below give T cell receptor beta chains drawn from one sample of a study of identical twins. MiXCR, applied by TCRdb to the 5' RACE reads, yields one record per CDR3 protein. The table lists about 890,000 distinct CDR3 sequences, about 12% of them singletons. The same data also contributed to another study, on yellow fever vaccine responses in identical twins.

Sequenced material: PBMCs. These receptors all come from a woman between 18 and 29 years old in good health. Each CDR3 is given with its conserved first and last residue.

j_gene | v_gene | CDR3aa
TRBJ2-1 | TRBV15 | CATSRDPRARGNEQFF
TRBJ2-5 | TRBV3-1 | CASSQVTSEETQYF
TRBJ2-5 | TRBV28 | CASRNRGQETQYF
TRBJ2-5 | TRBV7-8 | CASSPTLAGVGETQYF
TRBJ2-3 | TRBV29-1 | CSVDLRDYRTDTQYF
TRBJ2-3 | TRBV6-1 | CATRTLWVTDTQYF
TRBJ2-4 | TRBV28 | CASSPPGLRTPTIQYF
TRBJ2-2 | TRBV12-3/TRBV12-4 | CASSAPGQGRNTGELFF
TRBJ2-2 | TRBV27 | CASSFGLVPNTGELFF
TRBJ2-7 | TRBV29-1 | CSALDGLQSSYEQYF
TRBJ2-2 | TRBV3-1 | CASSQFGPDRGHTGELFF
TRBJ2-1 | TRBV20-1 | CSARDSGRAPENEQFF
TRBJ2-5 | TRBV15 | CATSGTSGTQETQYF
TRBJ2-7 | TRBV7-8 | CASSLRGWDLYEQYF
TRBJ2-7 | TRBV18 | CASSPPLPTYEQYF
TRBJ2-2 | TRBV12-3/TRBV12-4 | CASSGQGGIAGELFF
TRBJ2-3 | TRBV11-3 | CASSAGGGTSTDTQYF
TRBJ1-4 | TRBV27 | CASSSGYRGEGEKLFF
TRBJ2-7 | TRBV5-6 | CASSLYWASGSHSYEQYF
TRBJ2-2 | TRBV3-1 | CASSQNTLANTGELFF
TRBJ2-5 | TRBV6-5 | CASSYSQDATVETQYF
TRBJ2-7 | TRBV10-3 | CAISESTGRQYF
TRBJ1-1 | TRBV20-1 | CSALTPGTEAFF
TRBJ2-2 | TRBV19 | CASRRTATAGELFF
TRBJ2-1 | TRBV20-1 | CSAQALAGGSYNEQFF
TRBJ2-5 | TRBV3-1 | CASSQDMWTQYF
TRBJ1-2 | TRBV19 | CASSIFGQGRVGYTF
TRBJ1-5 | TRBV28 | CASTWLWGSNQPQHF
TRBJ2-1 | TRBV20-1 | CSADATGTSGGGVYNEQFF
TRBJ2-3 | TRBV20-1 | CSALTSPDTQYF
TRBJ2-4 | TRBV20-1 | CSARGRELKAKNIQYF
TRBJ2-3 | TRBV6-2/TRBV6-3 | CASSYSETSYEPILTDTQYF
TRBJ2-3 | TRBV10-3 | CAISPQGQTDTQYF
TRBJ2-1 | TRBV11-2 | CASSQRALQGARNEQFF
TRBJ2-1 | TRBV11-2 | CASSSRTTSYNEQFF
TRBJ2-5 | TRBV7-3 | CASSRLAGAIATQYF
TRBJ2-2 | TRBV20-1 | CSARTERTLRGELFF
TRBJ2-3 | TRBV12-3/TRBV12-4 | CASRLSFPDTQYF
TRBJ2-3 | TRBV9 | CASSVEPGSTDTQYF
TRBJ2-3 | TRBV18 | CASSPLIRASGRPDTQYF
TRBJ2-1 | TRBV5-1 | CASSRTSGGQSSYNEQFF
TRBJ1-1 | TRBV12-3/TRBV12-4 | CASGHSEVAFF
TRBJ2-5 | TRBV7-9 | CASSLLAGVTETQYF
TRBJ1-2 | TRBV19 | CASSMLRGNGYTF
TRBJ2-1 | TRBV20-1 | CSANPWTSGAYNEQFF
TRBJ1-1 | TRBV29-1 | CSVAGTVNTEAFF
TRBJ2-4 | TRBV2 | CASSEPGLAGAGNIQYF
TRBJ2-2 | TRBV6-5 | CASSYHRGAGELFF
TRBJ2-4 | TRBV29-1 | CSVGTTTRGNIQYF
TRBJ2-1 | TRBV4-1 | CASSPGTVNPNEQFF